These 20 T cell receptor beta chains were sequenced from one sample in a study of cytomegalovirus exposure and HLA in healthy donors. The PCR employed 60 Vbeta primers together with 13 Jbeta primers. Produced via immunoSEQ multiplex PCR; TCRdb's table is partial and in-frame only. The table shows 150,000 to 200,000 clones, with more than 65% occurring only once. Material for sequencing was PBMCs. These TCRs come from a woman aged 25 to 45 in good health and CMV-seropositive.

The chain uses TRBV4-1 and TRBJ1-6; D is possibly TRBD1 (6 bases). Germline V gene data show CDR1 as MGHRA and CDR2 as YSYEKL. The CDR3 runs 15 residues. V was trimmed by 0 bases and J by 9 bases, leaving 12 bases between them. The DNA for the CDR3 is TGCGCCAGCAGCCAAGAGGCCAGGGGTCGTTCACCCCTCCACTTT. Amino acid sequence: CASSQEARGRSPLHF.

The CDR3 DNA reads TGTGCCAGCTCACCAGCAAAGGCAGGGGCCAATCCGGGGGATACGCAGTATTTT. It is translated as CASSPAKAGANPGDTQYF. The rearrangement joins TRBV18 to TRBJ2-3, with D possibly TRBD1 on 6 matching bases. Trimming cost V 2 bases and J 6 bases, with 24 bases left between them. CDR3 length: 18 residues. Germline V gives CDR1 KGHSH, CDR2 LQKENI.

The chain couples TRBV15 to TRBJ1-1; D remains unclear. Trimming removed 3 bases from V and 6 bases from J, with 14 bases in between. Germline V gene data show CDR1 as LNHNV and CDR2 as YYDKDF (reference sequence). The CDR3 has 14 residues. Here the CDR3 DNA reads TGTGCCACCAGCAGGGACGGGAAGCCGTCTGAAGCTTTCTTT. This codes for CATSRDGKPSEAFF.

The chain has TRBV6-5 and TRBJ2-7; 12 nucleotides align to TRBD2. The trim removed 6 bases at V and 5 bases at J, leaving 8 bases unmatched. There are 15 residues in the CDR3. The germline V gene has CDR1 MNHEY and CDR2 SVGAGI. The CDR3 bases are TGTGCCAGCAGGAAGACTAGCGGGAGTGGGGACGAGCAGTACTTC. It codes for CASRKTSGSGDEQYF.

This clone has a handful of counts. The chain carries TRBV5-1 and TRBJ2-1; 12 nucleotides match TRBD2. Germline lookup yields CDR1 SGHRS and CDR2 YFSETQ. J was trimmed by 6 bases and V by 3 bases; bases with no gene match: 4. The CDR3 consists of 15 residues. The CDR3 sequence is CASSSRLAGANEQFF. DNA for the CDR3: TGCGCCAGCAGCTCCCGACTAGCGGGAGCCAATGAGCAGTTCTTC.

This clone has just one count. The V and J genes are TRBV7-6 and TRBJ1-2; D is possibly TRBD1 (5 bases). The CDR3 contains 15 residues. With 0 bases removed from V and 4 bases from J, the gap between germline ends came to 12 bases. CDR1 and CDR2 (germline): SGHVS, FNYEAQ. This chain's CDR3 is CASSLAKGPGYGYTF. The CDR3 DNA reads TGTGCCAGCAGCTTAGCTAAGGGGCCGGGCTATGGCTACACCTTC.

For the CDR3, the DNA is TGTGCCAGCAGTCTAACCGACAGGCACAACTCTGGAAACACCATATATTTT. This translates into CASSLTDRHNSGNTIYF. This chain joins TRBV28 and TRBJ1-3; maybe TRBD1 (6 bases). CDR1 is MDHEN, CDR2 SYDVKM, per germline. The CDR3 extends over 17 amino acids. Trimming pared 5 bases from V and 0 bases from J, leaving 17 bases between.

The V gene is TRBV6-5, the J gene TRBJ2-6; TRBD1 is a possible D gene (6 bases). The germline gives CDR1 MNHEY, CDR2 SVGAGI. V was clipped by 10 bases and J by 4 bases, with 11 bases between them. The CDR3 is made up of 13 amino acids. The CDR3 is CATLRGGANVLTF. The CDR3 coding sequence is TGTGCCACCCTTAGGGGGGGGGCCAACGTCCTGACTTTC.

This sequence joins TRBV13 and TRBJ2-7, with 11 bases lining up with TRBD2. Per the germline V gene, CDR1 is PRHDT and CDR2 is FYEKMQ (reference sequence). J lost 0 bases, V lost 1 base, and 8 bases had no gene match. The length of the CDR3 is 18 residues. This chain's CDR3 is CASSLVGSGGESSYEQYF. The DNA of the CDR3 is TGTGCCAGCAGCTTAGTTGGTAGCGGGGGGGAGAGCTCCTACGAGCAGTACTTC.

The V gene is TRBV4-1, the J gene TRBJ2-3; a weak D match, TRBD1 (5 bases). Germline V gives CDR1 MGHRA, CDR2 YSYEKL. The CDR3 runs 18 residues. The ends were cut back, 0 bases at V and 8 bases at J, with 24 bases in the middle. CDR3 sequence: CASSQDKEDSKIFFTQYF. CDR3 bases: TGCGCCAGCAGCCAAGATAAGGAAGACAGTAAGATATTTTTTACGCAGTATTTT.

This chain links TRBV7-9 with TRBJ2-1, with 8 positions matching TRBD1. The length of the CDR3 is 15 residues. The germline V gene has CDR1 SEHNR and CDR2 FQNEAQ (reference sequence). After removal of 5 bases from V and 4 bases from J, the junction contained 7 bases not matched to a gene. CDR3 in DNA: TGTGCCAGCAGCCCCAGACAGGGGAGTTACAATGAGCAGTTCTTC. This sequence encodes CASSPRQGSYNEQFF. The variable domain in full, completed from reference TRBV7-9 and TRBJ2-1, reads DTGVSQNPRHKITKRGQNVTFRCDPISEHNRLYWYRQTLGQGPEFLTYFQNEAQLEKSRLLSDRFSAERPKGSFSTLEIQRTEQGDSAMYLCASSPRQGSYNEQFFGPGTRLTVL.

The V call is TRBV27, the J call TRBJ2-5; 8 nucleotides line up with TRBD2. V dropped 2 bases and J dropped 4; count of bases not matched to a gene: 9. This CDR3 has 16 amino acids. Germline CDR1 reads MNHEY; CDR2 reads SMNVEV (reference sequence). CDR3 nucleotides: TGTGCCAGCAGTTTACGGGGGGGGCCGGGGAGAGAGACCCAGTACTTC. It codes for CASSLRGGPGRETQYF.

V gene TRBV4-1 combines with J gene TRBJ2-7, with no clear D. The germline CDR1 and CDR2 sequences are MGHRA and YSYEKL. The germline V and J ends were trimmed by 2 bases and 5 bases, with 19 bases remaining between them. The CDR3 extends over 16 amino acids. CDR3 nucleotides: TGCGCCAGCAGCCAAAAAGATGGCGCAGGTTTCCACGAGCAGTACTTC. Protein: CASSQKDGAGFHEQYF.

The chain uses TRBV6-1 and TRBJ2-2; D unresolved. V was pared by 11 bases and J by 2 bases, with 18 bases between. The CDR3 loop spans 15 amino acids. Germline V gives CDR1 MNHNS, CDR2 SASEGT. The DNA of the CDR3 is TGTGCCTGTTTAAAGCGAAACCTAAACACCGGGGAGCTGTTTTTT. Amino acid sequence: CACLKRNLNTGELFF.

CDR3 DNA: TGTGCCAGCAGCCAGGGTCAGCCGCACTACGAGCAGTACTTC. Residues: CASSQGQPHYEQYF. The rearrangement uses TRBV18 and TRBJ2-7; D may be TRBD1 (5 bases). CDR1 and CDR2 (germline): KGHSH, LQKENI. This CDR3 contains 14 residues. V was clipped by 8 bases and J by 3 bases, with 17 bases between them.

The V gene is TRBV27, the J gene TRBJ1-1; D not resolved. Deletions cut 2 bases from V and 0 bases from J, with 10 bases between. The V gene's germline CDR1 is MNHEY and CDR2 SMNVEV (reference sequence). The CDR3 has 15 residues. As DNA, the CDR3 is TGTGCCAGCAGTTTAGGTACAATTATGAACACTGAAGCTTTCTTT. This translates into CASSLGTIMNTEAFF.

The gene calls are TRBV10-3 and TRBJ2-6; D is unresolved. The V and J ends lost 2 bases and 0 bases respectively, with 8 bases between them. Germline loops: CDR1 ENHRY, CDR2 SYGVKD. CDR3 length: 16 residues. The chain's CDR3 is CAISEATASGANVLTF. The CDR3 nucleotides are TGTGCCATCAGTGAGGCTACAGCCTCTGGGGCCAACGTCCTGACTTTC.

This chain uses TRBV15 with TRBJ2-1, with 7 bases lining up with TRBD2. CDR1 is LNHNV and CDR2 is YYDKDF in the germline V gene (reference sequence). The CDR3 has 14 residues. The V segment lost 1 base and the J segment 10 bases; nucleotides outside the gene matches: 7. CDR3 in amino acids: CATSRAGSGGEQFF. DNA for the CDR3: TGTGCCACCAGCAGAGCCGGATCCGGGGGGGAGCAGTTCTTC.

This chain connects TRBV19 to TRBJ1-5; 9 bases line up with TRBD1. The V and J ends lost 7 bases and 2 bases, in that order; junction bases with no gene match: 9. Germline V gives CDR1 LNHDA, CDR2 SQIVND (reference sequence). The CDR3 extends over 16 amino acids. CDR3 bases: TGTGCCAGTAATAAACTTACAGGGGGCGGCAATCAGCCCCAGCATTTT. Translated: CASNKLTGGGNQPQHF.

The genes are TRBV9 and TRBJ2-2; a possible D gene is TRBD2 (7 bases). Germline V gives CDR1 SGDLS, CDR2 YYNGEE. The CDR3 contains 13 residues. Trimming cost V 4 bases and J 7 bases, with 11 bases left between them. The CDR3, as DNA: TGTGCCAGCAGCCCGGGGGGCGTCGGGGAGCTGTTTTTT. Translating it yields CASSPGGVGELFF.